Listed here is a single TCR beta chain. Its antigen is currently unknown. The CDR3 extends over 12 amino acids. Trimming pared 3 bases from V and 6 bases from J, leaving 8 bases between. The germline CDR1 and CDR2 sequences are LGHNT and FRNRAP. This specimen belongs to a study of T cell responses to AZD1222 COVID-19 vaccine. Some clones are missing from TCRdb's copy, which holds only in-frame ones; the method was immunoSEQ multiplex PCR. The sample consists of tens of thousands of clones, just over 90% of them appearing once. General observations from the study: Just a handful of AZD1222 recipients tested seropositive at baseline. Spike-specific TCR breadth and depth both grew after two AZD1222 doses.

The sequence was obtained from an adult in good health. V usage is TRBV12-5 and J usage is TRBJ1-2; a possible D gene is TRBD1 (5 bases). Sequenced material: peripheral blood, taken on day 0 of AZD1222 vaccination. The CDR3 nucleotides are TGTGCTAGTGGTTTCGGGGGGGATGGCTACACCTTC. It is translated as CASGFGGDGYTF.